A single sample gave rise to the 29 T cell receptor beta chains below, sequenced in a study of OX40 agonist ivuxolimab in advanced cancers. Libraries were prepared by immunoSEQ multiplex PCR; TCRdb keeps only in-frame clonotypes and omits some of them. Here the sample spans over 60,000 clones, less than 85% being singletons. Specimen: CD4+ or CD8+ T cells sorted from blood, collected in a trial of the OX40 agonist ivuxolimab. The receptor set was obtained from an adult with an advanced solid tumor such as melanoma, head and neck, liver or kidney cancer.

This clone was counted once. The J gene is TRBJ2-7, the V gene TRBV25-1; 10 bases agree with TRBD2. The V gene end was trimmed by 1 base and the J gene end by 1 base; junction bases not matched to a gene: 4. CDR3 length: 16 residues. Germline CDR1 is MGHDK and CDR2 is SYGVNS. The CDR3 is CASSESSGGTSYEQYF. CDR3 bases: TGTGCCAGCAGTGAATCTAGCGGGGGTACGTCCTACGAGCAGTACTTC.

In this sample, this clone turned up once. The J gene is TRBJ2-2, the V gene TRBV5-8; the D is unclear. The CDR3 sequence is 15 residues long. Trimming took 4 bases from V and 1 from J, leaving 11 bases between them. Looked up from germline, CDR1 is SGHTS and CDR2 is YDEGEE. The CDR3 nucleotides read TGTGCCAGCAGCCCCTTAACGGGGAACACCGGGGAGCTGTTTTTT. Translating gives CASSPLTGNTGELFF.

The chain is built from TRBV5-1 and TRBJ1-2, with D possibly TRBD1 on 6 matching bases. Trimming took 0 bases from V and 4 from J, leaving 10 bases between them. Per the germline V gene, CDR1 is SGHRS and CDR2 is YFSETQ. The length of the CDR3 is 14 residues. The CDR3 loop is CASSLEAGAYGYTF. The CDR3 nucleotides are TGCGCCAGCAGCTTGGAGGCAGGGGCCTATGGCTACACCTTC.

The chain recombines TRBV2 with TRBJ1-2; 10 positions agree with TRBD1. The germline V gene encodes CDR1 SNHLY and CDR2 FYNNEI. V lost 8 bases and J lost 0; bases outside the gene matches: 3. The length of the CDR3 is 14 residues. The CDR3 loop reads CASGTGEANYGYTF. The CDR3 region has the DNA TGTGCCAGCGGGACAGGGGAAGCTAACTATGGCTACACCTTC.

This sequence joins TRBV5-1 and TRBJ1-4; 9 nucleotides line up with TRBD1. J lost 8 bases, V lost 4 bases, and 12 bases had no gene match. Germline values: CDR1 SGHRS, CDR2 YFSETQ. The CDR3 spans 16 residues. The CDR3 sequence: CASSLGQGGTGEKLFF. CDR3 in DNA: TGCGCCAGCAGCCTGGGACAGGGTGGGACTGGCGAAAAACTGTTTTTT.

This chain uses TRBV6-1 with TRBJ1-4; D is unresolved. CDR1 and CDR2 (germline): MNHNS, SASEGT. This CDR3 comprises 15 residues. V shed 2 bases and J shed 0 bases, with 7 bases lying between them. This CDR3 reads CASSENPATNEKLFF. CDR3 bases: TGTGCCAGCAGTGAAAACCCTGCAACTAATGAAAAACTGTTTTTT.

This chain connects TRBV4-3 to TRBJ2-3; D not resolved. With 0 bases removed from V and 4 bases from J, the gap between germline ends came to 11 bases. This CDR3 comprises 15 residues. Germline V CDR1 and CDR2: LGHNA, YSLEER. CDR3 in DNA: TGCGCCAGCAGCCAAGATTCCGTGTTGGCAGATACGCAGTATTTT. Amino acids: CASSQDSVLADTQYF.

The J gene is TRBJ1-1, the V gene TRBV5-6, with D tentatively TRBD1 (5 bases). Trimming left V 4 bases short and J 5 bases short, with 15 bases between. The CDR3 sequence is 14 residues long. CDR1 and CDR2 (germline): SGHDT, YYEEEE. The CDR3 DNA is TGTGCCAGCAGCCGAGGGACGGCTCGTACTGAAGCTTTCTTT. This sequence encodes CASSRGTARTEAFF. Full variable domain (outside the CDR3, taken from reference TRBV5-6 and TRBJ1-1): DAGVTQSPTHLIKTRGQQVTLRCSPKSGHDTVSWYQQALGQGPQFIFQYYEEEERQRGNFPDRFSGHQFPNYSSELNVNALLLGDSALYLCASSRGTARTEAFFGQGTRLTVV.

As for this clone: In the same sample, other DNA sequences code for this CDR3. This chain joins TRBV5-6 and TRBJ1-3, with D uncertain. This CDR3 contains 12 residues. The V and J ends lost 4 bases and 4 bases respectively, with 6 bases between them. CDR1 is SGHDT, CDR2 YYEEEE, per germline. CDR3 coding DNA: TGTGCCAGCAGCGGCAGGGGAAACACCATATATTTT. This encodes CASSGRGNTIYF.

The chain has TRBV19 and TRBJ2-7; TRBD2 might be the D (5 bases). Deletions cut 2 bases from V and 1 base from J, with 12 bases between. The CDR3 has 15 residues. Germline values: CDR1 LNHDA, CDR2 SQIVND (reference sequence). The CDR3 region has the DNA TGTGCCAGTAGTATAACGAGACTACCGTCCTACGAGCAGTACTTC. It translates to CASSITRLPSYEQYF.

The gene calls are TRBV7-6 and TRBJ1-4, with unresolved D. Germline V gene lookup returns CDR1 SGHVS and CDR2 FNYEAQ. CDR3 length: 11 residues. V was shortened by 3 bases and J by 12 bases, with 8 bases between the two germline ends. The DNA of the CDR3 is TGTGCCAGCAGCTTCGGTCGCGAACTGTTTTTT. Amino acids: CASSFGRELFF.

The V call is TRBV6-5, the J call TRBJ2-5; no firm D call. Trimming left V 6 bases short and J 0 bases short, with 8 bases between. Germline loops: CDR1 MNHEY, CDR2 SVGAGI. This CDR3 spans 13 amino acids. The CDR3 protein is CASSDWDQETQYF. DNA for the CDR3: TGTGCCAGCAGCGACTGGGACCAAGAGACCCAGTACTTC.

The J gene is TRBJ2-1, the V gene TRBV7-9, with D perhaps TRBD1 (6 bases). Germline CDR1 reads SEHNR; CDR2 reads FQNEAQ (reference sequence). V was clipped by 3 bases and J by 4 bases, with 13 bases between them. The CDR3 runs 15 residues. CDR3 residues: CASSFRWTDYNEQFF. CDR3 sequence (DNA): TGTGCCAGCAGCTTCCGATGGACAGATTACAATGAGCAGTTCTTC.

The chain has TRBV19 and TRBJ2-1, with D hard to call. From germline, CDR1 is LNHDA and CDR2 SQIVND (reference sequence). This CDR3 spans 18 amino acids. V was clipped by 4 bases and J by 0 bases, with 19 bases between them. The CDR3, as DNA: TGTGCCAGTAGTACTCGATCGGACCCTAAGAGCTCCTACAATGAGCAGTTCTTC. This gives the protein CASSTRSDPKSSYNEQFF. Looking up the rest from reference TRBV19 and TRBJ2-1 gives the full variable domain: DGGITQSPKYLFRKEGQNVTLSCEQNLNHDAMYWYRQDPGQGLRLIYYSQIVNDFQKGDIAEGYSVSREKKESFPLTVTSAQKNPTAFYLCASSTRSDPKSSYNEQFFGPGTRLTVL.

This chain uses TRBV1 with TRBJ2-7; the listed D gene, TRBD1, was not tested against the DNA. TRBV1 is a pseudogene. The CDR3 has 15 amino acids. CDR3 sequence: CTSSQGRQGAYEQYF. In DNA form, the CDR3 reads TGCACCAGCAGCCAAGGTCGCCAGGGGGCCTACGAGCAGTACTTC.

The CDR3 protein is CASSTPGGAGETQYF. CDR3 bases: TGTGCCAGCAGTACCCCCGGGGGCGCGGGAGAGACCCAGTACTTC. The V and J genes are TRBV28 and TRBJ2-5; tentatively, D is TRBD1 or TRBD2 (6 bases each). The CDR3 spans 15 residues. V lost 5 bases to trimming and J lost 4 bases, with 17 bases between them. Per the germline V gene, CDR1 is MDHEN and CDR2 is SYDVKM.

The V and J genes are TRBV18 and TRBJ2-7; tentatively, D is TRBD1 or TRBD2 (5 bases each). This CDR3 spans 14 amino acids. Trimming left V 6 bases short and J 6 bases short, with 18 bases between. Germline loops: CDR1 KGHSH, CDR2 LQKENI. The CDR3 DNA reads TGTGCCAGCTCTGGGACGGGGTTCAACGGCGAGCAGTACTTC. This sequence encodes CASSGTGFNGEQYF.

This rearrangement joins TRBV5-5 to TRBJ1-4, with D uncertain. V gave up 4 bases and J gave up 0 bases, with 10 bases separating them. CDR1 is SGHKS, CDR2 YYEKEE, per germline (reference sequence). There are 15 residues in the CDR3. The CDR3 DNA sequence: TGTGCCAGCAGCCTGGACGTGACAACTAATGAAAAACTGTTTTTT. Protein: CASSLDVTTNEKLFF.

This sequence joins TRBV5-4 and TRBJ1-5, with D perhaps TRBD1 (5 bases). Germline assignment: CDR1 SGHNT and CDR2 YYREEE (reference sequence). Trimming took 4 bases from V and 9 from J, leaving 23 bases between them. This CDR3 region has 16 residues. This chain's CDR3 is CASSTGGDLGLRPQHF. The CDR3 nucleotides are TGTGCCAGCAGCACCGGGGGGGACCTAGGGTTACGGCCCCAGCATTTT. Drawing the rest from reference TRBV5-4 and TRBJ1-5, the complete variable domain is ETGVTQSPTHLIKTRGQQVTLRCSSQSGHNTVSWYQQALGQGPQFIFQYYREEENGRGNFPPRFSGLQFPNYSSELNVNALELDDSALYLCASSTGGDLGLRPQHFGDGTRLSIL.

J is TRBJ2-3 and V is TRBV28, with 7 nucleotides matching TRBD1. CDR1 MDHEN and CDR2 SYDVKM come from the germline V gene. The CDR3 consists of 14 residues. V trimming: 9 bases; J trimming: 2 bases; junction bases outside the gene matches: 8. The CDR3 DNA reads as TGTGCCAGTGGAAAGGGACAGCACACAGATACGCAGTATTTT. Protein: CASGKGQHTDTQYF.

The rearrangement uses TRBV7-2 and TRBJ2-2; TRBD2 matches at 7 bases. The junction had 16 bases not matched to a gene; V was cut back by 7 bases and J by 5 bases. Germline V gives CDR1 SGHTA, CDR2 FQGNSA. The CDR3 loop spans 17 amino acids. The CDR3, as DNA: TGTGCCAGCACCAAAAGGGAGACTAGCCGGACGACCGGGGAGCTGTTTTTT. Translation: CASTKRETSRTTGELFF.

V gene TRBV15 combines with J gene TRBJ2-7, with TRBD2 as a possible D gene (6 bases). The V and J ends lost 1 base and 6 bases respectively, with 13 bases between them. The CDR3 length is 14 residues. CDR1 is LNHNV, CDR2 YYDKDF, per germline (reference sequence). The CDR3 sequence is CATSRATFGGEQYF. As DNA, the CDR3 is TGTGCCACCAGCAGAGCGACTTTCGGGGGCGAGCAGTACTTC.

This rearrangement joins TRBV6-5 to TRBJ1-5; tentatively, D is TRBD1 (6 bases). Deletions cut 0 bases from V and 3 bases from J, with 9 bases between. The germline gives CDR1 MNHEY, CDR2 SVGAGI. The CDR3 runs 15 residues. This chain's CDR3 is CASSYSQGNNQPQHF. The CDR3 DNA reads TGTGCCAGCAGTTACTCGCAGGGGAACAATCAGCCCCAGCATTTT.

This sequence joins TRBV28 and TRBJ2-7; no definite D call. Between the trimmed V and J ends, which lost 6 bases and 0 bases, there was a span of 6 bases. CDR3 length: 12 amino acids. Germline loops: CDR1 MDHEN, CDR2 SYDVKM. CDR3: CASSLLSYEQYF. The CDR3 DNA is TGTGCCAGCAGCCTTCTCTCCTACGAGCAGTACTTC.

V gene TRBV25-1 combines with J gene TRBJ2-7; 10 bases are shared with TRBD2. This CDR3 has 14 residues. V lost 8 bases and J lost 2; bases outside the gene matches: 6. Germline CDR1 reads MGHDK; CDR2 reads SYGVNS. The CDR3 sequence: CASVGLAETYEQYF. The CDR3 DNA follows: TGTGCCAGCGTTGGACTAGCGGAAACCTACGAGCAGTACTTC.

The CDR3 sequence is CASIPNGGTGAANYGYTF. The CDR3 DNA follows: TGTGCCAGCATCCCGAACGGGGGGACAGGGGCAGCTAACTATGGCTACACCTTC. This sequence joins TRBV25-1 and TRBJ1-2; 10 bases line up with TRBD1. The CDR3 loop spans 18 amino acids. Trimming took 7 bases from V and 0 from J; bases not matched to a gene: 14. Germline CDR1 is MGHDK and CDR2 is SYGVNS.

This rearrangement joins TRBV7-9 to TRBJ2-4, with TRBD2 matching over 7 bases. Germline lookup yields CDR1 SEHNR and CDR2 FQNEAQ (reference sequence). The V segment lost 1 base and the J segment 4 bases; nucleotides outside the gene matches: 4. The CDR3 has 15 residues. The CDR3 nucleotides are TGTGCCAGCAGCTTAGTTACAGCGGGGAAAAACATTCAGTACTTC. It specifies CASSLVTAGKNIQYF.

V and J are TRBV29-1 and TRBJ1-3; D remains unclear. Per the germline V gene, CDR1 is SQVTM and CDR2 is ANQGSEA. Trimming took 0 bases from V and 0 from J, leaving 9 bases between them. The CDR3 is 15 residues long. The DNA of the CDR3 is TGCAGCGTTGAAGACGTTATGTCCTCTGGAAACACCATATATTTT. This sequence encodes CSVEDVMSSGNTIYF.

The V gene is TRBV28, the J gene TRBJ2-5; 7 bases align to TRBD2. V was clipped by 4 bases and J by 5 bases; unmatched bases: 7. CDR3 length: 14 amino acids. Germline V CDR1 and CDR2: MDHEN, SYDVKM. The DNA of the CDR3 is TGTGCCAGCAGTTGGGGAGGGGCTAGGGAGACCCAGTACTTC. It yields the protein CASSWGGARETQYF.